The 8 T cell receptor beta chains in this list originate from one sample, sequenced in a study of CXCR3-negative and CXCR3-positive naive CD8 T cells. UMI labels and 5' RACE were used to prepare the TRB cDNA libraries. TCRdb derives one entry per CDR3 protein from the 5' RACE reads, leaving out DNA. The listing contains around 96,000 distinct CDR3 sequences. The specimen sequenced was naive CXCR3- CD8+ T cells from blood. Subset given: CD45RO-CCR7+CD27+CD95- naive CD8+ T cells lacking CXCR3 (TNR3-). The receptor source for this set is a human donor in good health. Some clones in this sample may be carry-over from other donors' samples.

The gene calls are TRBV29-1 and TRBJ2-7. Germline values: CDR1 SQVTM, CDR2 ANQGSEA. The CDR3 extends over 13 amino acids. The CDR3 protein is CSVEPPNIHEQYF.

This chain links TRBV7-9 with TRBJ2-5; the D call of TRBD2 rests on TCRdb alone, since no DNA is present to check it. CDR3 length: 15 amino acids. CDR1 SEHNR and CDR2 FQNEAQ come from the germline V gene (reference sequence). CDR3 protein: CASRPGLAVQETQYF.

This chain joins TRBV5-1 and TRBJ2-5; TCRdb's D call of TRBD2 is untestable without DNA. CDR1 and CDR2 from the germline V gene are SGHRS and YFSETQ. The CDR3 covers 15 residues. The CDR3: CASSSGLAGDETQYF.

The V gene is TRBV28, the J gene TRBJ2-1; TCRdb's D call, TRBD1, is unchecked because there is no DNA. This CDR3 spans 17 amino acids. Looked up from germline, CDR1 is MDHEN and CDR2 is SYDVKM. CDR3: CASSSRPRGPGHNEQFF.

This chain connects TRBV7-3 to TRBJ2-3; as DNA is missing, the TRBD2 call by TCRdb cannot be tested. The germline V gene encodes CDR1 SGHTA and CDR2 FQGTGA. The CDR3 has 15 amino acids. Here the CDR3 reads CASSPLAGAEDTQYF. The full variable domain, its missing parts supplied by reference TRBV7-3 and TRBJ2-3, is GAGVSQTPSNKVTEKGKYVELRCDPISGHTALYWYRQSLGQGPEFLIYFQGTGAADDSGLPNDRFFAVRPEGSVSTLKIQRTERGDSAVYLCASSPLAGAEDTQYFGPGTRLTVL.

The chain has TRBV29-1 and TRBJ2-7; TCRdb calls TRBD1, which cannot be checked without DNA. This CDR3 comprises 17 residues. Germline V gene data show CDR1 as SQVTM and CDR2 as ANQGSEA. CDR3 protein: CSVEDLSDRGYSYEQYF.

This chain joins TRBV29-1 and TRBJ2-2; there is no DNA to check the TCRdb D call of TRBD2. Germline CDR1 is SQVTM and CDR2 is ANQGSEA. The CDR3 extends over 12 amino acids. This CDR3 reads CSYQGGAGELFF.

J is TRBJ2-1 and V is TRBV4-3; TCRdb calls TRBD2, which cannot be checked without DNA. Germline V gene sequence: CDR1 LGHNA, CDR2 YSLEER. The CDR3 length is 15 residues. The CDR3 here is CASSQVGGPHNEQFF.